This paragraph covers one TCR beta chain sequence. V was clipped by 4 bases and J by 11 bases, with 24 bases between them. CDR1 and CDR2 (germline): LNHDA, SQIVND (reference sequence). The CDR3 is 16 residues long. This sample is drawn from a study of Graves' ophthalmopathy and Graves' hyperthyroidism. Researchers took RNA transcripts and amplified TCR beta CDR3 regions from them. An initial RT-PCR round employing HTBI primers preceded a second-round multiplex PCR. TCRdb passed the multiplex PCR reads through MiXCR, listing each CDR3 protein once. The sample contains 600,000 to 950,000 distinct CDR3 sequences, around 40% of which appear only once.

The rearrangement links TRBV19 to TRBJ1-5; possible D gene TRBD1, 6 bases. The source is an adult man with Graves' ophthalmopathy. What was sequenced was peripheral blood. The CDR3 is CASSSRAQGWPSAQHF. In DNA form, the CDR3 reads TGTGCCAGTAGTAGCCGGGCCCAGGGGTGGCCATCAGCCCAGCATTTT.